Listed below are T cell receptor beta chains from one sample, sequenced in a study of shared T cell receptors in the human thymus. The table came from immunoSEQ multiplex PCR; TCRdb's copy has only in-frame clones and leaves some out. The repertoire holds approximately 730,000 clones, with roughly 85% as singletons. A further study also used this sample, focusing on human thymus T cells.

The sequenced material came from thymocytes. The receptor source for this set is a girl in the first two years of life with a congenital heart defect. CDR3s include the opening cysteine and the closing phenylalanine or tryptophan. The D gene is left open where the match is weak. Only some rows state a clone size, as once, few, many or a class for expanded clones.

>TRBV5-1|-|TRBD1|TRBJ1-2
CASKTGARGRFGYTF
TGCGCCAGCAAAACGGGGGCCAGGGGGCGGTTTGGCTACACCTTC
>TRBV27|-|-|TRBJ1-1
CASSLMREREAFF
TGTGCCAGCAGTTTAATGAGGGAGAGAGAAGCTTTCTTT
>TRBV15|-|-|TRBJ1-1
CATSSLANTEAFF
TGTGCCACCAGCAGTCTGGCGAACACTGAAGCTTTCTTT
>TRBV6-6|-|TRBD2|TRBJ2-1
CASISGGTSSYNEQFF
TGTGCCAGCATAAGCGGGGGGACGAGCTCCTACAATGAGCAGTTCTTC
>TRBV27|-|-|TRBJ2-3
CASTTYAFRQGLSQYF
TGTGCCAGCACTACTTATGCTTTTCGGCAGGGATTGTCGCAGTATTTT
>TRBV5-6|-|TRBD1|TRBJ2-7
CASSTRQGSYEQYF
TGTGCCAGCAGCACCCGACAGGGCTCCTACGAGCAGTACTTC
>TRBV19|-|TRBD2|TRBJ2-3
CASSPGGALSTDTQYF
TGTGCCAGTAGTCCGGGGGGGGCTCTTAGCACAGATACGCAGTATTTT
>TRBV7-6|-|TRBD1|TRBJ1-2
CASSIGTGLNYGYTF
TGTGCCAGCAGCATAGGGACAGGGCTTAACTATGGCTACACCTTC
>TRBV5-4|once|TRBD2|TRBJ2-7
CASSRFEAGGRYEQYF
TGTGCCAGCAGCCGATTTGAAGCGGGGGGTCGGTACGAGCAGTACTTC
>TRBV9|-|-|TRBJ2-3
CASSVETRADTQYF
TGTGCCAGCAGCGTCGAGACTAGGGCAGATACGCAGTATTTT
>TRBV4-2|once|TRBD2|TRBJ2-1
CASSQYSGSSYNEQFF
TGTGCCAGCAGCCAGTACAGCGGGAGCTCCTACAATGAGCAGTTCTTC
>TRBV4-1|-|TRBD2|TRBJ2-7
CASSSWGGPYEQYF
TGCGCCAGCAGCTCCTGGGGGGGACCCTACGAGCAGTACTTC
>TRBV5-1|-|TRBD2|TRBJ2-5
CASSLGTSGGASMGQETQYF
TGCGCCAGCAGCTTGGGGACTAGCGGGGGGGCTTCAATGGGACAAGAGACCCAGTACTTC
>TRBV7-9|-|TRBD1|TRBJ1-5
CASSASGTGDQPQHF
TGTGCCAGCAGCGCATCCGGGACAGGGGATCAGCCCCAGCATTTT
>TRBV5-1|-|TRBD2|TRBJ2-3
CASSLTSDTDTQYF
TGCGCCAGCAGCTTGACTAGCGACACAGATACGCAGTATTTT
>TRBV4-1|-|-|TRBJ1-6
CASSQAGGLFNSPLHF
TGCGCCAGCAGCCAAGCGGGGGGGCTGTTTAATTCACCCCTCCACTTT
>TRBV7-2|-|TRBD1|TRBJ2-7
CASSPRDRSYEQYF
TGTGCCAGCAGCCCCCGGGACAGATCCTACGAGCAGTACTTC
>TRBV7-2|-|-|TRBJ2-4
CASSPQDRRLAKNIQYF
TGTGCCAGCAGCCCCCAGGACAGAAGACTAGCCAAAAACATTCAGTACTTC
>TRBV27|once|TRBD1|TRBJ2-2
CASSGTGGDGELFF
TGTGCCAGCAGTGGGACAGGGGGTGACGGGGAGCTGTTTTTT
>TRBV10-1|-|TRBD2|TRBJ2-3
CASSDLPSGWDTQYF
TGCGCCAGCAGTGATTTACCTAGCGGGTGGGATACGCAGTATTTT
>TRBV19|-|TRBD1|TRBJ1-5
CASSIRLGDRGHNQPQHF
TGTGCCAGTAGTATCAGACTAGGGGACAGGGGGCACAATCAGCCCCAGCATTTT
>TRBV29-1|-|TRBD1|TRBJ1-5
CSVAGTADQPQHF
TGCAGCGTTGCAGGGACAGCGGATCAGCCCCAGCATTTT
>TRBV7-9|-|-|TRBJ2-7
CASSLTGSEQYF
TGTGCCAGCAGCTTAACAGGGAGCGAGCAGTACTTC
>TRBV28|-|TRBD1|TRBJ1-2
CASSLPGQGEVGGYTF
TGTGCCAGCAGTCTCCCCGGACAGGGGGAAGTGGGTGGCTACACCTTC
>TRBV4-3|-|TRBD1|TRBJ1-2
CASSQDTGGGYTF
TGCGCCAGCAGCCAAGATACAGGGGGAGGCTACACCTTC
>TRBV6-6|-|-|TRBJ2-2
CASRQEGGELFF
TGTGCCAGCAGGCAGGAGGGCGGGGAGCTGTTTTTT
>TRBV7-8|-|TRBD1|TRBJ1-5
CASSPGGRQPQHF
TGTGCCAGCAGCCCAGGGGGGCGTCAGCCCCAGCATTTT
>TRBV27|-|-|TRBJ2-5
CASSLTGGPSEETQYF
TGTGCCAGCAGTTTAACGGGGGGCCCGTCGGAAGAGACCCAGTACTTC
>TRBV5-1|-|TRBD1|TRBJ1-1
CASSSVVPGQKSYNTEAFF
TGCGCCAGCAGCTCGGTAGTTCCGGGACAGAAAAGCTATAACACTGAAGCTTTCTTT
>TRBV10-3|-|TRBD2|TRBJ2-5
CAISESRLAGGIEETQYF
TGTGCCATCAGTGAGTCGAGACTAGCGGGGGGTATAGAAGAGACCCAGTACTTC
>TRBV5-1|-|TRBD1|TRBJ1-1
CASSLDRGKDTEAFF
TGCGCCAGCAGCCTCGACAGGGGCAAGGACACTGAAGCTTTCTTT
>TRBV7-9|-|-|TRBJ1-3
CASSLQSISGNTIYF
TGTGCCAGCAGCTTACAATCCATCTCTGGAAACACCATATATTTT
>TRBV6-4|-|TRBD2|TRBJ2-1
CASSEAPTSGGGNEQFF
TGTGCCAGCAGTGAAGCCCCGACTAGCGGGGGAGGCAATGAGCAGTTCTTC
>TRBV7-9|-|-|TRBJ1-4
CASSLGRTTNEKLFF
TGTGCCAGCAGCTTAGGGAGGACAACTAATGAAAAACTGTTTTTT
>TRBV9|-|-|TRBJ1-2
CASSVTATHGYTF
TGTGCCAGCAGCGTGACAGCTACCCATGGCTACACCTTC
>TRBV4-1|-|TRBD1|TRBJ1-2
CASSQDEAGGKGGYTF
TGCGCCAGCAGCCAAGACGAGGCAGGGGGCAAAGGTGGCTACACCTTC
>TRBV6-6|-|TRBD1|TRBJ1-2
CASSYSDRKTNYGYTF
TGTGCCAGCAGTTACTCGGACAGGAAGACTAACTATGGCTACACCTTC
>TRBV19|-|-|TRBJ2-4
CASQRRVAKNIQYF
TGTGCCAGTCAGCGGCGAGTAGCCAAAAACATTCAGTACTTC
>TRBV7-9|few|-|TRBJ1-1
CASSSTRILNTEAFF
TGTGCCAGCAGCTCAACCAGGATACTGAACACTGAAGCTTTCTTT
>TRBV6-1|-|-|TRBJ2-7
CASSEALTRTTYEQYF
TGTGCCAGCAGTGAAGCGTTAACCAGGACAACCTACGAGCAGTACTTC
>TRBV4-3|-|-|TRBJ1-1
CASSQDPRLGTEAFF
TGCGCCAGCAGCCAAGATCCCAGGTTGGGCACTGAAGCTTTCTTT
>TRBV7-2|-|TRBD1|TRBJ2-2
CASSVGQGGTGELFF
TGTGCCAGCAGCGTAGGACAGGGGGGGACCGGGGAGCTGTTTTTT